A single sample gave rise to the 30 T cell receptor beta chains below, sequenced in a study of T cell responses to AZD1222 COVID-19 vaccine (dated by TCRdb to about 2021). Libraries were made using the immunoSEQ multiplex PCR assay. TCRdb stores this immuneACCESS table with in-frame sequences only. Part of the clones is absent; in the studies checked, under half of the shortfall reflects unresolved V genes, and no reason is known for the rest. This sample gives 120,000 or so clones in total; more than 75% of them show up just once. The ten largest clones add up to about 10% of the sample. The sample's time point label, decoded: baseline before first vaccination. The sample here was peripheral blood, taken on day 0 of AZD1222 vaccination. The receptor set was obtained from an adult in good health.

The genes are TRBV7-2 and TRBJ2-3; a possible D gene is TRBD2 (5 bases). The germline gives CDR1 SGHTA, CDR2 FQGNSA. V lost 5 bases and J lost 0, with 15 bases in between. The CDR3 sequence is 16 residues long. DNA for the CDR3: TGTGCCAGCAGCCTCCCCCTGACTACTAGCACAGATACGCAGTATTTT. The encoded protein is CASSLPLTTSTDTQYF.

The chain combines TRBV28 with TRBJ1-6; 7 bases are shared with TRBD1. CDR1 is MDHEN and CDR2 is SYDVKM in the germline V gene. This CDR3 is built from 16 residues. The CDR3 sequence: CAIPGAGGSNNSPLHF. CDR3 sequence (DNA): TGTGCTATCCCCGGGGCAGGGGGAAGCAATAATTCACCCCTCCACTTT.

The genes are TRBV5-4 and TRBJ2-3, with 7 bases aligning to TRBD2. The CDR3 has 15 amino acids. Germline CDR1 and CDR2: SGHNT and YYREEE (reference sequence). V was clipped by 5 bases and J by 0 bases; unmatched bases: 6. CDR3 bases: TGTGCCAGCAGTCCTAGCGGAGCTAGCACAGATACGCAGTATTTT. Translating it yields CASSPSGASTDTQYF.

This clone was counted a single time. The CDR3 reads CASSMGVGSGANVLTF. For the CDR3, the DNA is TGTGCCAGCAGCATGGGCGTCGGTTCTGGGGCCAACGTCCTGACTTTC. The V and J genes are TRBV5-8 and TRBJ2-6; D gene uncertain. V shed 4 bases and J shed 1 base, with 12 bases lying between them. The CDR3 contains 16 residues. Germline CDR1 and CDR2: SGHTS and YDEGEE.

This chain uses TRBV19 with TRBJ2-7; no clear D. The CDR3 covers 13 residues. The germline CDR1 and CDR2 sequences are LNHDA and SQIVND (reference sequence). Trimming removed 1 base from V and 7 bases from J, with 11 bases in between. The CDR3 DNA sequence: TGTGCCAGTAGTATAGCTGACTCAGCGGAGCAGTACTTC. It translates to CASSIADSAEQYF.

This clone was observed a single time. This chain joins TRBV9 and TRBJ2-3; D remains unclear. In germline, CDR1 is SGDLS, CDR2 YYNGEE. There are 15 residues in the CDR3. Trimming removed 2 bases from V and 1 base from J, with 11 bases in between. The CDR3 is CASSVRRSGTDTQYF. The CDR3, as DNA: TGTGCCAGCAGCGTCCGGCGGTCCGGCACAGATACGCAGTATTTT.

The CDR3 DNA is TGTGCCAGCAGCAGGGACGGCTGGAACACTGAAGCTTTCTTT. It is translated as CASSRDGWNTEAFF. The chain couples TRBV9 to TRBJ1-1; D may be TRBD1 (5 bases). Trimming removed 4 bases from V and 1 base from J, with 11 bases in between. The length of the CDR3 is 14 residues. CDR1 and CDR2 from the germline V gene are SGDLS and YYNGEE.

The chain links TRBV5-5 to TRBJ1-2; D possibly corresponds to TRBD1 (6 bases). This CDR3 comprises 14 residues. Germline V lookup: CDR1 SGHKS, CDR2 YYEKEE (reference sequence). V gave up 0 bases and J gave up 4 bases, with 10 bases separating them. CDR3 DNA sequence: TGTGCCAGCAGCTTGGGGACAGCGGCCTATGGCTACACCTTC. This sequence encodes CASSLGTAAYGYTF.

The chain is built from TRBV28 and TRBJ2-7, with TRBD1 matching 7 bases. The CDR3 has 14 amino acids. Germline V gives CDR1 MDHEN, CDR2 SYDVKM. V lost 6 bases and J lost 11; bases outside the gene matches: 16. The CDR3 reads CASSPGQATVPKYF. The CDR3 DNA is TGTGCCAGCAGCCCTGGACAGGCAACGGTCCCCAAGTACTTC.

The chain combines TRBV7-2 with TRBJ1-2; D is uncertain. The CDR3 length is 14 residues. V lost 4 bases and J lost 4, with 13 bases in between. Germline lookup yields CDR1 SGHTA and CDR2 FQGNSA. In DNA, the CDR3 is TGTGCCAGCAGCTCCTCGGCACGAATCTATGGCTACACCTTC. Residues: CASSSSARIYGYTF.

This clone was counted between two and nine times. This chain links TRBV5-1 with TRBJ1-1, with TRBD1 matching over 7 bases. The germline CDR1 and CDR2 sequences are SGHRS and YFSETQ. V trimming: 4 bases; J trimming: 2 bases; junction bases outside the gene matches: 8. The length of the CDR3 is 15 residues. The CDR3 sequence: CASSPRTGSNTEAFF. In DNA form, the CDR3 reads TGCGCCAGCAGCCCTCGGACAGGATCCAACACTGAAGCTTTCTTT.

This clone appeared a few times. The chain has TRBV6-2 or TRBV6-3 and TRBJ1-5; unclear D gene. Trimming pared 6 bases from V and 7 bases from J, leaving 7 bases between. Germline V gene sequence: CDR1 MNHEY, CDR2 SVGEGT. This CDR3 is 11 amino acids long. Here the CDR3 reads CASSHGQPQHF. The CDR3 DNA is TGTGCCAGCAGCCACGGCCAGCCCCAGCATTTT.

This chain links TRBV5-1 with TRBJ1-1; TRBD1 aligns across 11 bases. The CDR3 spans 16 residues. In germline, CDR1 is SGHRS, CDR2 YFSETQ. V lost 0 bases, J lost 1 base, and 2 bases stayed unmatched. CDR3 residues: CASSLGTGGANTEAFF. The CDR3 nucleotides read TGCGCCAGCAGCTTGGGGACAGGGGGCGCGAACACTGAAGCTTTCTTT.

V and J are TRBV3-1 (or the pseudogene TRBV3-2) and TRBJ2-5, with D perhaps matching TRBD1 (6 bases). Trimming pared 4 bases from V and 2 bases from J, leaving 11 bases between. The germline V gene has CDR1 LGHDT and CDR2 YNNKEL (reference sequence). The CDR3 runs to 14 residues. The CDR3: CASSRDNSQETQYF. For the CDR3, the DNA is TGTGCCAGCAGCCGGGACAATTCTCAAGAGACCCAGTACTTC.

This clone was recorded once. V and J are TRBV19 and TRBJ2-1; D is undetermined. This CDR3 spans 13 amino acids. CDR1 LNHDA and CDR2 SQIVND come from the germline V gene (reference sequence). V was cut by 5 bases and J by 5 bases, with 10 bases left in between. CDR3 residues: CASSHLTHNEQFF. The CDR3 nucleotides are TGTGCCAGTAGTCATCTGACCCACAATGAGCAGTTCTTC.

The J gene is TRBJ1-2, the V gene TRBV5-1, with D perhaps matching TRBD1 (5 bases). The V end lost 4 bases, the J end lost 5 bases, and 9 bases lay between the germline ends. This CDR3 is built from 12 residues. Germline V CDR1 and CDR2: SGHRS, YFSETQ. The CDR3 DNA sequence: TGCGCCAGCAGCGCGAGGGGTTATGGCTACACCTTC. As protein: CASSARGYGYTF.

J is TRBJ2-7 and V is TRBV4-1; 8 bases are a match to TRBD1. V lost 3 bases, J lost 7 bases, and 11 bases stayed unmatched. CDR1 is MGHRA, CDR2 YSYEKL, per germline. This CDR3 spans 15 amino acids. The CDR3 DNA reads as TGCGCCAGCAGCCATCGCCCCGAGACAGGGGATGAGCAGTACTTC. Its translation: CASSHRPETGDEQYF.

The chain has TRBV2 and TRBJ1-3; D is ambiguous. Germline V gene data show CDR1 as SNHLY and CDR2 as FYNNEI. The CDR3 runs 14 residues. The V end lost 3 bases, the J end lost 3 bases, and 9 bases lay between the germline ends. CDR3 DNA: TGTGCCAGCAGTGACAAGGCTGGTGGAAACACCATATATTTT. This translates into CASSDKAGGNTIYF.

This clone has more than one count but fewer than ten. The chain carries TRBV30 and TRBJ1-1; D not certain. The V gene's germline CDR1 is GTSNPN and CDR2 SVGIG (reference sequence). This CDR3 has 12 residues. The V end was cut by 7 bases, the J end by 2 bases, with 11 bases between. Here the CDR3 reads CASGYLNTEAFF. The CDR3 DNA sequence: TGTGCCTCGGGGTATCTAAACACTGAAGCTTTCTTT.

V usage is TRBV28 and J usage is TRBJ2-7; no firm D call. The V and J ends lost 5 bases and 3 bases respectively, with 5 bases between them. Germline assignment: CDR1 MDHEN and CDR2 SYDVKM. This CDR3 region has 11 residues. The chain's CDR3 is CASSGNYEQYF. In DNA, the CDR3 is TGTGCCAGCAGTGGGAACTACGAGCAGTACTTC.

This sequence joins TRBV5-5 and TRBJ2-2, with 7 bases identical to TRBD2. The germline gives CDR1 SGHKS, CDR2 YYEKEE (reference sequence). The V segment lost 6 bases and the J segment 0 bases; nucleotides outside the gene matches: 2. This CDR3 region has 14 residues. Here the CDR3 DNA reads TGTGCCAGCACCCTAGCGGCGAACACCGGGGAGCTGTTTTTT. Translated: CASTLAANTGELFF.

This sequence joins TRBV28 and TRBJ1-5, with 7 bases aligning to TRBD1. The V segment lost 5 bases and the J segment 2 bases; nucleotides outside the gene matches: 6. The CDR3 is 15 amino acids. Per the germline V gene, CDR1 is MDHEN and CDR2 is SYDVKM. The CDR3 DNA sequence: TGTGCCAGCAGTACCACAGGGGCCCGCAATCAGCCCCAGCATTTT. Translated: CASSTTGARNQPQHF.

This chain links TRBV18 with TRBJ2-3; D tentatively reads TRBD1 or TRBD2 (5 bases each). This CDR3 is built from 14 residues. Germline V lookup: CDR1 KGHSH, CDR2 LQKENI. The V and J ends lost 1 base and 4 bases respectively, with 9 bases between them. As DNA, the CDR3 is TGTGCCAGCTCACCACAGTCGGGGCCAGATACGCAGTATTTT. Residues: CASSPQSGPDTQYF.

The rearrangement joins TRBV13 to TRBJ2-5, with D possibly being TRBD2 (5 bases). Trimming cost V 5 bases and J 1 base, with 17 bases left between them. Germline V gene data show CDR1 as PRHDT and CDR2 as FYEKMQ (reference sequence). This CDR3 has 16 residues. CDR3 coding DNA: TGTGCCAGCAGCCCCAGCCCGGGGTCACCCCAAGAGACCCAGTACTTC. It is translated as CASSPSPGSPQETQYF.

The chain links TRBV27 to TRBJ2-7; TRBD2 matches at 10 bases. The ends lost 2 bases at V and 6 bases at J; junction bases unmatched: 1. This CDR3 is 13 amino acids long. From germline, CDR1 is MNHEY and CDR2 SMNVEV (reference sequence). DNA of the CDR3: TGTGCCAGCAGTTTACTAGCGGGAGCCGAGCAGTACTTC. Its protein product is CASSLLAGAEQYF.

This sequence joins TRBV9 and TRBJ2-3; D not certain. There are 15 residues in the CDR3. Germline V CDR1 and CDR2: SGDLS, YYNGEE. Deletions cut 0 bases from V and 1 base from J, with 9 bases between. CDR3 sequence reads: CASSVGSQGTDTQYF. The CDR3 DNA follows: TGTGCCAGCAGCGTAGGGTCACAAGGCACAGATACGCAGTATTTT.

This clone was counted a few times. J is TRBJ1-3 and V is TRBV6-5, with D possibly matching TRBD1 (6 bases). The CDR3 spans 13 residues. V was trimmed by 2 bases and J by 4 bases, leaving 6 bases between them. The germline CDR1 and CDR2 sequences are MNHEY and SVGAGI. The CDR3 is CASSYTGGNTIYF. The DNA for the CDR3 is TGTGCCAGCAGTTACACAGGGGGAAACACCATATATTTT.

V is TRBV18 and J is TRBJ2-7; 7 bases are shared with TRBD2. CDR1 KGHSH and CDR2 LQKENI come from the germline V gene. Trimming removed 0 bases from V and 4 bases from J; junction bases left unmatched: 9. The CDR3 totals 16 residues. Here the CDR3 DNA reads TGTGCCAGCTCACCACCGGGGGTTCTAGCGGCTTACGAGCAGTACTTC. Amino acid sequence: CASSPPGVLAAYEQYF.

J is TRBJ1-1 and V is TRBV7-2, with unresolved D. The CDR3 sequence is 14 residues long. V lost 1 base, J lost 1 base, and 7 bases lay in between. CDR1 SGHTA and CDR2 FQGNSA come from the germline V gene. Written as DNA, the CDR3 is TGTGCCAGCAGCTTAGATGTCCGGAACACTGAAGCTTTCTTT. As protein: CASSLDVRNTEAFF.

V gene TRBV10-1 combines with J gene TRBJ1-6; 7 bases line up with TRBD1. CDR3 length equals 14 residues. Germline V gives CDR1 WNHNN, CDR2 SYGVQD (reference sequence). The V and J ends lost 8 bases and 6 bases, in that order; junction bases with no gene match: 7. The CDR3: CASLWDRPNSPLHF. In DNA, the CDR3 is TGCGCCAGCCTTTGGGACAGACCTAATTCACCCCTCCACTTT.